The clone carrying this T cell receptor (beta chain) showed up just once. The antigen remains unidentified. The data originate from a study of T cell responses to AZD1222 COVID-19 vaccine. Overall study findings and caveats: Donors were chiefly white British, with a greater number of females, and clonal diversity was perhaps underestimated. Reportedly, nearly half the spike-specific TCRs target unmutated variant regions.

The data were produced by immunoSEQ multiplex PCR, yet TCRdb's version contains in-frame clones alone and is incomplete. There are approximately 140,000 clones in the sample; 94% occur only once, and 1.3% lies in the top ten. Germline lookup yields CDR1 LNHDA and CDR2 SQIVND (reference sequence). With 1 base removed from V and 7 bases from J, the gap between germline ends came to 14 bases. The length of the CDR3 is 15 residues. This TCR was recovered from an adult in good health. The chain couples TRBV19 to TRBJ1-5; perhaps TRBD1 as D (5 bases). The input for sequencing was peripheral blood, taken on day 0 of AZD1222 vaccination. CDR3 nucleotides: TGTGCCAGTAGTATAGGACCGGGGCAAGGACAGCCCCAGCATTTT. It translates to CASSIGPGQGQPQHF.